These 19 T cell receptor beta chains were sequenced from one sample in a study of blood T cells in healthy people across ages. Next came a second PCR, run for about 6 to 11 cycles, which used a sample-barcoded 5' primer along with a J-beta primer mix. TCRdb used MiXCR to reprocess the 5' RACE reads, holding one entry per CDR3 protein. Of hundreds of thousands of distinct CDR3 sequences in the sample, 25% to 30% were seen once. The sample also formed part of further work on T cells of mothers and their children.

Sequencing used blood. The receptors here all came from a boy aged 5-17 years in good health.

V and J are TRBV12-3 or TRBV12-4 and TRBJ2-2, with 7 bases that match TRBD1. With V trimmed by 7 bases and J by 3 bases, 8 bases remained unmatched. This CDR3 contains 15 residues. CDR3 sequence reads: CASIPTGSDTGELFF. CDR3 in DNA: TGTGCCAGCATTCCGACAGGGTCGGACACCGGGGAGCTGTTTTTT.

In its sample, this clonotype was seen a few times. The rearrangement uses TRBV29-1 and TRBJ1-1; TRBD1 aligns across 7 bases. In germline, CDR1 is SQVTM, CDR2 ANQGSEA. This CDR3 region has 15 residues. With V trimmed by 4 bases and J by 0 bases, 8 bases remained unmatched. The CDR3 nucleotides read TGCAGCGTTGGTCGGCAGGGGGTTTTGAACACTGAAGCTTTCTTT. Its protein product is CSVGRQGVLNTEAFF.

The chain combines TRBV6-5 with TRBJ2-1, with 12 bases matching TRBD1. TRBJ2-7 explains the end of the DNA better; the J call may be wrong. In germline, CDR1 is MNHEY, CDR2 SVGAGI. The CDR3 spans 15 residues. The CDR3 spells CASSYAGQGAREQYF. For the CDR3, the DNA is TGTGCCAGCAGTTACGCGGGACAGGGGGCGAGGGAGCAGTACTTC.

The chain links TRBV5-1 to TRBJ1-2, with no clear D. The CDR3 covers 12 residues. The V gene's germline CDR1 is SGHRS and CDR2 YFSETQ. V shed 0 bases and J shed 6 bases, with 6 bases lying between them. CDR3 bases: TGCGCCAGCAGCTTGGCGGCGGATGGCTACACCTTC. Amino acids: CASSLAADGYTF.

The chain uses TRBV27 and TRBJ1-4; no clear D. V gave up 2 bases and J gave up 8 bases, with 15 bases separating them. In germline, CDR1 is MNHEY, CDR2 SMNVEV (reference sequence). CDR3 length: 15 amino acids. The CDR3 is CASSLNDPRGEKLFF. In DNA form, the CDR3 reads TGTGCCAGCAGTTTAAACGACCCACGCGGGGAAAAACTGTTTTTT.

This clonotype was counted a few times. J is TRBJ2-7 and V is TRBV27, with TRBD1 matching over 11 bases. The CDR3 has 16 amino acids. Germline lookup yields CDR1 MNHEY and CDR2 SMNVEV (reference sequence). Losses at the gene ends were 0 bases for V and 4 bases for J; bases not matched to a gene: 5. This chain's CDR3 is CASSLSRTGGSYEQYF. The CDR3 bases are TGTGCCAGCAGTTTATCGCGGACAGGGGGCTCGTACGAGCAGTACTTC.

The CDR3 region is CASSAPDRAAVNEQFF. The CDR3, as DNA: TGTGCCAGCAGCGCACCGGACAGGGCAGCTGTCAATGAGCAGTTCTTC. The V gene is TRBV9, the J gene TRBJ2-1; 8 bases agree with TRBD1. CDR1 is SGDLS, CDR2 YYNGEE, per germline. V was pared by 3 bases and J by 6 bases, with 11 bases of the junction left unmatched. The CDR3 is 16 amino acids.

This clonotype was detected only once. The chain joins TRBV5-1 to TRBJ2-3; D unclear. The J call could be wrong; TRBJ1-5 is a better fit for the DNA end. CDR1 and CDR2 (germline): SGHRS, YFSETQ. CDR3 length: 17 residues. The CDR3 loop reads CASSLGPSGPSTDTQHF. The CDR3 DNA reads TGCGCCAGCAGCTTGGGGCCGAGCGGTCCTAGCACAGATACGCAGCATTTT.

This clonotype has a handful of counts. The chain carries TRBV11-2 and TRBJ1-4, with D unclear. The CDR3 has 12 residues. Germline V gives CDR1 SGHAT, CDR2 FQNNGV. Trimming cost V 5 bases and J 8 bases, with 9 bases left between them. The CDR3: CASSLQPEKLFF. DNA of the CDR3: TGTGCCAGCAGCCTACAGCCCGAAAAACTGTTTTTT.

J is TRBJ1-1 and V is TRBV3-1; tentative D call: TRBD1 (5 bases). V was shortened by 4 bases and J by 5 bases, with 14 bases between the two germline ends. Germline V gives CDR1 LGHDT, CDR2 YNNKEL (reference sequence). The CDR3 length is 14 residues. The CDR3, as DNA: TGTGCCAGCAGCCGAGGGCAGGGCGGGACTGAAGCTTTCTTT. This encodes CASSRGQGGTEAFF.

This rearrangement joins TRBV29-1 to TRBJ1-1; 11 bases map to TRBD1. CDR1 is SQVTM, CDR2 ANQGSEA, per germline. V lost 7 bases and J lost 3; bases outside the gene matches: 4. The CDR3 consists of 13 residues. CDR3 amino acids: CSARTGGYTEAFF. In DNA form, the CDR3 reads TGCAGCGCCAGGACAGGGGGCTACACTGAAGCTTTCTTT.

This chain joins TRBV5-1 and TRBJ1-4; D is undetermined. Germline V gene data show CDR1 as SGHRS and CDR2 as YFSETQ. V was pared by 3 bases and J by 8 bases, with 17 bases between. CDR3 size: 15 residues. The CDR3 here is CASSSLLGEGEKLFF. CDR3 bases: TGCGCCAGCAGCTCGCTTTTGGGAGAGGGAGAAAAACTGTTTTTT.

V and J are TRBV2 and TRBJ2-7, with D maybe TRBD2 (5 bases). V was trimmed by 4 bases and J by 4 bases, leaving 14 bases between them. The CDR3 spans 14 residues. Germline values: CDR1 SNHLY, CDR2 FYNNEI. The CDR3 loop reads CASSAGSLAYEQYF. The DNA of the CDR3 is TGTGCCAGCAGTGCGGGGAGTCTTGCGTACGAGCAGTACTTC.

The CDR3 DNA reads as TGTGCCACCGGGTGGACCAACACAGATACGCAGTATTTT. Residues: CATGWTNTDTQYF. The rearrangement joins TRBV10-3 to TRBJ2-3; D is ambiguous. Per the germline V gene, CDR1 is ENHRY and CDR2 is SYGVKD. The CDR3 is 13 residues long. With 10 bases removed from V and 2 bases from J, the gap between germline ends came to 13 bases.

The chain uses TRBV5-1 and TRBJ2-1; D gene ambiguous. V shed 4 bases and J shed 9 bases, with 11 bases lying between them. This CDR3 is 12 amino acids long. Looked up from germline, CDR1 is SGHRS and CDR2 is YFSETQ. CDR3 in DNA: TGCGCCAGCAGCGGCTCTGAGAGTGAGCAGTTCTTC. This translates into CASSGSESEQFF.

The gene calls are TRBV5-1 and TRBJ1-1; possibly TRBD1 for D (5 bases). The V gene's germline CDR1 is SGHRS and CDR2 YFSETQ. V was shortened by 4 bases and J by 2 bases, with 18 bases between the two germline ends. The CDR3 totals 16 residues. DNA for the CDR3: TGCGCCAGCAGCCGGGGTCCCCAGGGACTCAACACTGAAGCTTTCTTT. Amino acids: CASSRGPQGLNTEAFF.

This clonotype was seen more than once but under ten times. The CDR3 reads CASSLYGGRPTDTQYF. CDR3 coding DNA: TGTGCCAGCAGCTTATACGGGGGCAGACCCACAGATACGCAGTATTTT. The rearrangement joins TRBV7-3 to TRBJ2-3; the D gene could be TRBD1 or TRBD2 (6 bases each). The CDR3 runs 16 residues. V lost 2 bases and J 2 bases, leaving 14 bases between the germline ends. Germline V CDR1 and CDR2: SGHTA, FQGTGA.

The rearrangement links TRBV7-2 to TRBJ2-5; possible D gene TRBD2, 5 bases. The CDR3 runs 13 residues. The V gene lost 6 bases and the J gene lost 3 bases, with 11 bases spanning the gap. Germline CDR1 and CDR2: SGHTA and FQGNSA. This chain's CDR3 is CASRRVGEETQYF. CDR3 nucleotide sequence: TGTGCCAGCAGGAGGGTTGGAGAAGAGACCCAGTACTTC. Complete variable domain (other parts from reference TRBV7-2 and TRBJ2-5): GAGVSQSPSNKVTEKGKDVELRCDPISGHTALYWYRQSLGQGLEFLIYFQGNSAPDKSGLPSDRFSAERTGGSVSTLTIQRTQQEDSAVYLCASRRVGEETQYFGPGTRLLVL.

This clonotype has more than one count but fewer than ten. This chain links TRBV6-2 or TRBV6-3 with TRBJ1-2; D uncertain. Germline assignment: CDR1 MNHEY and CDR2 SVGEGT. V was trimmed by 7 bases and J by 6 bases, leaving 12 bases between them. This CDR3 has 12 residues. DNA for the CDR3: TGTGCCAGCACGGCCACCGGGAATGGCTACACCTTC. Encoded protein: CASTATGNGYTF.